These T cell receptor beta chains were read from a single sample in a study of T-cell reconstitution after alpha-beta-depleted transplantation in children. TCRdb re-derived calls from the PCR reads in MiXCR, one entry per CDR3 protein. The sample includes about 300,000 distinct CDR3 sequences, around a tenth of them seen just once. The specimen comprised PBMCs, sampled before TCRalphabeta/CD19-depleted stem cell transplant. The origin of the receptors is a boy younger than two with acute myeloid leukemia, due to receive a stem cell transplant. CDR3s include the opening cysteine and the closing phenylalanine or tryptophan. A D gene is named only where the DNA matches it firmly. Part of the rows lack a size; the others show once, few, many or a class for expanded clones.

J: TRBJ2-3; size: many; V: TRBV5-6; D: TRBD2; CDR3: CASSWPGGPDTQYF; DNA: TGTGCCAGCAGCTGGCCGGGGGGGCCGGATACGCAGTATTTT
J: TRBJ1-2; size: many; V: TRBV7-9; D: -; CDR3: CASSFPYRDHGYTF; DNA: TGTGCCAGCAGCTTCCCCTACAGGGACCATGGCTACACCTTC
J: TRBJ1-3; size: many; V: TRBV7-2; D: -; CDR3: CASTPFSSGNTIYF; DNA: TGTGCCAGCACCCCCTTCAGCTCTGGAAACACCATATATTTT
J: TRBJ2-5; size: many; V: TRBV7-2; D: TRBD2; CDR3: CASSLDPPTSVETQYF; DNA: TGTGCCAGCAGCTTAGACCCCCCCACTAGCGTCGAGACCCAGTACTTC
J: TRBJ2-7; size: many; V: TRBV28; D: TRBD1; CDR3: CASSTGQASSYEQYF; DNA: TGTGCCAGCAGCACCGGACAGGCTAGCTCCTACGAGCAGTACTTC
J: TRBJ2-7; size: -; V: TRBV6-5; D: TRBD1; CDR3: CASSYSGQGSSYEQYF; DNA: TGTGCCAGCAGTTACTCGGGACAGGGAAGCTCCTACGAGCAGTACTTC
J: TRBJ1-6; size: many; V: TRBV28; D: -; CDR3: CASSSRVGYSPLHF; DNA: TGTGCCAGCAGTTCCAGGGTTGGCTATTCACCCCTCCACTTT
J: TRBJ2-5; size: many; V: TRBV5-1; D: TRBD2; CDR3: CASSLLAGDRTQYF; DNA: TGCGCCAGCAGCTTACTAGCGGGGGACAGGACCCAGTACTTC
J: TRBJ2-7; size: few; V: TRBV19; D: TRBD2; CDR3: CASSIDPLAGSYEQYF; DNA: TGTGCCAGTAGTATAGATCCCCTAGCGGGGTCATACGAGCAGTACTTC
J: TRBJ2-5; size: many; V: TRBV5-8; D: -; CDR3: CASSFRGASVGETQYF; DNA: TGTGCCAGCAGCTTTCGCGGGGCCTCAGTGGGAGAGACCCAGTACTTC
J: TRBJ2-1; size: many; V: TRBV7-6; D: TRBD2; CDR3: CASSSLRGSTYNEQFF; DNA: TGTGCCAGCAGCTCCCTTCGCGGGAGTACCTACAATGAGCAGTTCTTC